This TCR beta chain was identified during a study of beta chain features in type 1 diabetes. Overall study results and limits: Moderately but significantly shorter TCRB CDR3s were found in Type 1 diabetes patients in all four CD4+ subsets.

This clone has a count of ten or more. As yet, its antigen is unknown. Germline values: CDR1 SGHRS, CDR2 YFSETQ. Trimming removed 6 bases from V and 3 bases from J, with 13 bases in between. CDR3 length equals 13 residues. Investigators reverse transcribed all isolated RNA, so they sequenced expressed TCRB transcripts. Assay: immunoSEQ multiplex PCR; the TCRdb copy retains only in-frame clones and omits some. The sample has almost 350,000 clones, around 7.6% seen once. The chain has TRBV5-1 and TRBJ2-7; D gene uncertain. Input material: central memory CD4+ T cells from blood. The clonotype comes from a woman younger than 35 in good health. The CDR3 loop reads CASNRGSHYEQYF. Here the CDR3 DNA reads TGCGCCAGCAATCGTGGCAGCCACTACGAGCAGTACTTC.